The T cell receptor beta chain under discussion was sequenced for a study of a mutant IDH1 vaccine in newly diagnosed glioma. In the study overall: Treated patients had a mean age of about 38 years and an approximately 60% male, approximately 38% female split. Antecedent treatment encompassed radiotherapy, temozolomide, or their combination; the majority received both.

As for time point: baseline, week 1 (first vaccination visit). Sample treatment: pre-vaccination baseline after standard-of-care therapy. Germline V gene lookup returns CDR1 SNHLY and CDR2 FYNNEI. V shed 6 bases and J 2 bases; nucleotides not matched to a gene: 2. There are 13 residues in the CDR3. Libraries were prepared by immunoSEQ multiplex PCR; TCRdb keeps only in-frame clonotypes and omits some of them. The sample has around 54,000 clones; more than 80% are singletons. V and J are TRBV2 and TRBJ2-3, with 7 bases aligning to TRBD1. The receptor was isolated from a man aged 18 to 30 with glioma. The starting material was PBMCs, obtained from a glioma patient treated with radiotherapy, temozolomide or both. This chain's CDR3 is CASRTGTTDTQYF. Here the CDR3 DNA reads TGTGCCAGCAGGACAGGGACCACAGATACGCAGTATTTT. Full variable domain (remainder filled in from reference TRBV2 and TRBJ2-3): EPEVTQTPSHQVTQMGQEVILRCVPISNHLYFYWYRQILGQKVEFLVSFYNNEISEKSEIFDDQFSVERPDGSNFTLKIRSTKLEDSAMYFCASRTGTTDTQYFGPGTRLTVL.